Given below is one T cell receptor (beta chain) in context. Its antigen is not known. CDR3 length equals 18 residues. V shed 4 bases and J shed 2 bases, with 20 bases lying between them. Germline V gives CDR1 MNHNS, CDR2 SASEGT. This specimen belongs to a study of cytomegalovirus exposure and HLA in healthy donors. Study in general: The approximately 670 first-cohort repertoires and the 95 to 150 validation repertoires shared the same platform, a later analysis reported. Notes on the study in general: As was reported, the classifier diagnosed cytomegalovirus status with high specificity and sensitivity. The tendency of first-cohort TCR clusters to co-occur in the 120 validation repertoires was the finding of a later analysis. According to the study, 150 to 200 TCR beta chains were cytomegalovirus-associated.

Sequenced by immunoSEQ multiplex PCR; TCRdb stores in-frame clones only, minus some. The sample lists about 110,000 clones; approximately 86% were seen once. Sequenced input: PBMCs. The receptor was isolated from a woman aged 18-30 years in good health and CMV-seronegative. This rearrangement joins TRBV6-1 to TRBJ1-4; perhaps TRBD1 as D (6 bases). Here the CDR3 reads CASSGSIRDMQTNEKLFF. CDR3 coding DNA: TGTGCCAGCAGTGGGAGCATCCGGGACATGCAGACTAATGAAAAACTGTTTTTT.